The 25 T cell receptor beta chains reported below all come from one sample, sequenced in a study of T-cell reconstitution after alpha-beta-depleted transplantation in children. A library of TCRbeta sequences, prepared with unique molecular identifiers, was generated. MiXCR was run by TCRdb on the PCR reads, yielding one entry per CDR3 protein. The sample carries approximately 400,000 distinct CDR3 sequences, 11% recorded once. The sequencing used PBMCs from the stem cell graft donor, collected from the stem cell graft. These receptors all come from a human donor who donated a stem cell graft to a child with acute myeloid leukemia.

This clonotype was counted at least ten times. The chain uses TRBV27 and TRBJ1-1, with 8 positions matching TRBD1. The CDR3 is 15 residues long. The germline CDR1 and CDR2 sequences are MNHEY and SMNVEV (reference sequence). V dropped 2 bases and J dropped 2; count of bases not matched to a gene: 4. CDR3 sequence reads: CASSLGQGFNTEAFF. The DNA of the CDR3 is TGTGCCAGCAGTTTAGGACAGGGATTTAACACTGAAGCTTTCTTT.

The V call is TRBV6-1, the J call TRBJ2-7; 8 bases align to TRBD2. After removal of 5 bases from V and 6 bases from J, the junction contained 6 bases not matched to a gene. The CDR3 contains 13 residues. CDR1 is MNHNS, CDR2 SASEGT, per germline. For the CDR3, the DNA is TGTGCCAGCAGTAGTAGACTAGCGAGCGAGCAGTACTTC. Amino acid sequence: CASSSRLASEQYF.

CDR3 residues: CSATDTFGEQYF. CDR3 bases: TGCAGTGCTACGGACACATTCGGCGAGCAGTACTTC. The rearrangement joins TRBV20-1 to TRBJ2-7; TRBD1 might be the D (5 bases). Looked up from germline, CDR1 is DFQATT and CDR2 is SNEGSKA (reference sequence). This CDR3 region has 12 residues. The ends were cut back, 4 bases at V and 6 bases at J, with 13 bases in the middle.

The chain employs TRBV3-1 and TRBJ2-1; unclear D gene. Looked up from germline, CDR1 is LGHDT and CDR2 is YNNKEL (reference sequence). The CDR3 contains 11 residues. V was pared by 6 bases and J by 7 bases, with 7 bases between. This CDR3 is CASSLKNEQFF. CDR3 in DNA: TGTGCCAGCAGTCTCAAGAATGAGCAGTTCTTC.

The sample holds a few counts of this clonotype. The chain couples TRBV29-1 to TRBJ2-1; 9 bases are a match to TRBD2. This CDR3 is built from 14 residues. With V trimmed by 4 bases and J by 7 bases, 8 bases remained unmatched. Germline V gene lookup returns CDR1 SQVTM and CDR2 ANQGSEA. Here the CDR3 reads CSVALASGTNEQFF. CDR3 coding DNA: TGCAGCGTTGCCCTGGCTAGCGGGACGAATGAGCAGTTCTTC.

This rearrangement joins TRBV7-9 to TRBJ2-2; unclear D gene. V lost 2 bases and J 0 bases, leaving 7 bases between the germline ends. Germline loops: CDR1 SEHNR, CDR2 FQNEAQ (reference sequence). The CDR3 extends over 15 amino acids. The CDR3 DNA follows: TGTGCCAGCAGCTTACGACATCCGAACACCGGGGAGCTGTTTTTT. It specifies CASSLRHPNTGELFF.

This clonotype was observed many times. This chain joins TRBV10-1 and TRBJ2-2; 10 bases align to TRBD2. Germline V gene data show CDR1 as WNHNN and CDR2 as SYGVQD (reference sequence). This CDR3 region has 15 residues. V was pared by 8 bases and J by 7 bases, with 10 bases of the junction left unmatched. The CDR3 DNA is TGCGCCAGCCCCCAGCGGGGGGGCCTTGGCGGGGAGCTGTTTTTT. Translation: CASPQRGGLGGELFF.

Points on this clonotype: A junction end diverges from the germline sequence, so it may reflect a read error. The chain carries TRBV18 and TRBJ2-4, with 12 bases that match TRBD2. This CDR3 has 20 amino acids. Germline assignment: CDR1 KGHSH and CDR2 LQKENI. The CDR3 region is CASSPLPSGRANGAKNIQYF. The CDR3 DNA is TGTGCCAGCTCTCCACTCCCTAGCGGGAGGGCCAATGGGGCCAAAAACATTCAGTACTTC.

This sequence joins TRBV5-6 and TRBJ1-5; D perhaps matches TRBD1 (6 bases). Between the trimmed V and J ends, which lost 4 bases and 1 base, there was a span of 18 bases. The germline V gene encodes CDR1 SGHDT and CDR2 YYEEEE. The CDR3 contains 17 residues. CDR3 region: CASSPLARGLSNQPQHF. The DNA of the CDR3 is TGTGCCAGCAGCCCTCTGGCCAGGGGTTTAAGCAATCAGCCCCAGCATTTT.

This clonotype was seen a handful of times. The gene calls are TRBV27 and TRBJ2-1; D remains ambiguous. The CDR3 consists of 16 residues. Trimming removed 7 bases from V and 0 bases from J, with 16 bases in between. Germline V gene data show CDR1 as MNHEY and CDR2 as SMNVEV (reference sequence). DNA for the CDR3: TGTGCCAGCACCTCCTTTATGGAGAGCTCCTACAATGAGCAGTTCTTC. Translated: CASTSFMESSYNEQFF.

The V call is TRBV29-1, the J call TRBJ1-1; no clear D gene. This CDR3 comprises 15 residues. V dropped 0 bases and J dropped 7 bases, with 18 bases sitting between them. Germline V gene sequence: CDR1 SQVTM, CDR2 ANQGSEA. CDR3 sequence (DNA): TGCAGCGTTGAAGATCCATACAGTCCTACCATTGAAGCTTTCTTT. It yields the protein CSVEDPYSPTIEAFF.

The CDR3 DNA reads TGCAGCGTTGAAGATCCTCGGGGGTCCTACAATGAGCAGTTCTTC. This encodes CSVEDPRGSYNEQFF. This chain joins TRBV29-1 and TRBJ2-1; possibly TRBD2 for D (6 bases). Germline CDR1 and CDR2: SQVTM and ANQGSEA. The CDR3 is 15 residues long. The ends were cut back, 0 bases at V and 1 base at J, with 10 bases in the middle.

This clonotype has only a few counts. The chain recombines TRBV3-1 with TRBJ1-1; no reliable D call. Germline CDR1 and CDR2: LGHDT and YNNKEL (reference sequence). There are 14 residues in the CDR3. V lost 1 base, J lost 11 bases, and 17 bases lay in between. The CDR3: CASSQVPDPGVAFF. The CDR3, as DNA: TGTGCCAGCAGCCAAGTTCCGGATCCGGGAGTCGCTTTCTTT.

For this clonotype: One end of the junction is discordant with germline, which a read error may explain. The CDR3 is CASSLADPGQTNDF. CDR3 nucleotide sequence: TGTGCCAGCAGCTTAGCCGACCCGGGCCAAACTAACGACTTC. The V gene is TRBV7-2, the J gene TRBJ2-5; D unclear. Germline-derived CDR1 and CDR2 are SGHTA and FQGNSA. The CDR3 is made up of 14 amino acids.

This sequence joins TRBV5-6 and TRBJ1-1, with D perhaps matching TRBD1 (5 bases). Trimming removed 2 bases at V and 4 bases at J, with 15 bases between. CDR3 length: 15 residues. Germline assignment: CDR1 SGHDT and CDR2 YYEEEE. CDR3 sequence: CASSFGARRGTEAFF. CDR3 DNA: TGTGCCAGCAGCTTCGGGGCCAGGCGGGGCACTGAAGCTTTCTTT.

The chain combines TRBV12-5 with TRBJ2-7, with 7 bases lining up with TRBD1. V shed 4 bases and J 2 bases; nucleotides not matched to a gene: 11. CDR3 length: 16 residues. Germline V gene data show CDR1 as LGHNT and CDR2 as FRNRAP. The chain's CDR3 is CASGSRDLTGAYEQYV. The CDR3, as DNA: TGTGCTAGTGGTTCTCGCGACCTAACAGGGGCCTACGAGCAGTACGTC.

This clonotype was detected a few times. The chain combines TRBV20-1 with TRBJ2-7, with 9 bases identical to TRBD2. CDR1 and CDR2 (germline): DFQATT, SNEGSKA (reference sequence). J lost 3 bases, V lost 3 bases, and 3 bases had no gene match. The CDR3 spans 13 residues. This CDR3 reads CSARLAGVYEQYF. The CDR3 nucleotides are TGCAGTGCTAGGTTAGCGGGAGTCTACGAGCAGTACTTC.

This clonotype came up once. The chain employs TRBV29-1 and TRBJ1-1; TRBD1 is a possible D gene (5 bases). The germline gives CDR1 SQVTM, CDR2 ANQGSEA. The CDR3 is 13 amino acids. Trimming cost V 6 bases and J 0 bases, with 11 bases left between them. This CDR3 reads CSVGVSMNTEAFF. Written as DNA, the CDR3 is TGCAGCGTGGGGGTGAGCATGAACACTGAAGCTTTCTTT. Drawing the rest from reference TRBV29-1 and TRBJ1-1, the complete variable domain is SAVISQKPSRDICQRGTSLTIQCQVDSQVTMMFWYRQQPGQSLTLIATANQGSEATYESGFVIDKFPISRPNLTFSTLTVSNMSPEDSSIYLCSVGVSMNTEAFFGQGTRLTVV.

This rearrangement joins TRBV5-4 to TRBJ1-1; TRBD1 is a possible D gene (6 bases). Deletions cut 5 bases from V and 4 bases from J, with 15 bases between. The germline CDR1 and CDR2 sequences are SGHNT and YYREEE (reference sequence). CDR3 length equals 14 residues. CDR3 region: CASRVQGRGTEAFF. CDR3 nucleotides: TGTGCCAGCAGAGTACAGGGAAGGGGCACTGAAGCTTTCTTT.

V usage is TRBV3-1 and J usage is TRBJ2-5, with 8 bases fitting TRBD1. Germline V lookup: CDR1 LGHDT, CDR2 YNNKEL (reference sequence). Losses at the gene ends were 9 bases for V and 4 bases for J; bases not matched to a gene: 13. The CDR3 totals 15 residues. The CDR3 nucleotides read TGTGCCAGTACAAACTTCAGGGGGCTGGGAGAGACCCAGTACTTC. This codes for CASTNFRGLGETQYF.

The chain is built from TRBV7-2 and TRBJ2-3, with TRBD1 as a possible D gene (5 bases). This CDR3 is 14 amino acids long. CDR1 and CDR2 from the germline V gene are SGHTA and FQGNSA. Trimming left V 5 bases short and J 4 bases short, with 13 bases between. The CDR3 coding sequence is TGTGCCAGCAGCGCGCAGGGTGCCGCAGATACGCAGTATTTT. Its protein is CASSAQGAADTQYF.

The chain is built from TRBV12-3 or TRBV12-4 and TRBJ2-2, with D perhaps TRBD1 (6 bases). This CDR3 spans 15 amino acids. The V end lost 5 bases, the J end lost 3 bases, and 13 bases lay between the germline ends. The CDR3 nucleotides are TGTGCCAGCAGTCCCGGGACACCCTACACCGGGGAGCTGTTTTTT. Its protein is CASSPGTPYTGELFF.

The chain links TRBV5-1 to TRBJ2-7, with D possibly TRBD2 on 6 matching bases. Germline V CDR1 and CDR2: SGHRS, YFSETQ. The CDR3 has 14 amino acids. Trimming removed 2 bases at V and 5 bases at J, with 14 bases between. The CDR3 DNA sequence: TGCGCCAGCAGCTTTGTGGAGGGCAACCACGAGCAGTACTTC. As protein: CASSFVEGNHEQYF.

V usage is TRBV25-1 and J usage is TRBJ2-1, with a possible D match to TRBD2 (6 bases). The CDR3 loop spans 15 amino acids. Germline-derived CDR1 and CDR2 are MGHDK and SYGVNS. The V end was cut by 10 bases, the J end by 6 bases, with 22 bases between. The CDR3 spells CATTRRDPFGNEQFF. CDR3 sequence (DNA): TGTGCCACCACGAGGAGGGACCCTTTCGGCAATGAGCAGTTCTTC. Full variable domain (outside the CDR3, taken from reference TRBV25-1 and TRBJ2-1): EADIYQTPRYLVIGTGKKITLECSQTMGHDKMYWYQQDPGMELHLIHYSYGVNSTEKGDLSSESTVSRIRTEHFPLTLESARPSHTSQYLCATTRRDPFGNEQFFGPGTRLTVL.

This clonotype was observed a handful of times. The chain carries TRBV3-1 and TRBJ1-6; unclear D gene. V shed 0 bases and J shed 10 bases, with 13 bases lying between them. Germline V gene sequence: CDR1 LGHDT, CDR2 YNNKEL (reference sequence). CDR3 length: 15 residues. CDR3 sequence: CASSQDSGARSPLHF. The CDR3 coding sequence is TGTGCCAGCAGCCAAGATAGTGGAGCTCGCTCACCCCTCCACTTT.